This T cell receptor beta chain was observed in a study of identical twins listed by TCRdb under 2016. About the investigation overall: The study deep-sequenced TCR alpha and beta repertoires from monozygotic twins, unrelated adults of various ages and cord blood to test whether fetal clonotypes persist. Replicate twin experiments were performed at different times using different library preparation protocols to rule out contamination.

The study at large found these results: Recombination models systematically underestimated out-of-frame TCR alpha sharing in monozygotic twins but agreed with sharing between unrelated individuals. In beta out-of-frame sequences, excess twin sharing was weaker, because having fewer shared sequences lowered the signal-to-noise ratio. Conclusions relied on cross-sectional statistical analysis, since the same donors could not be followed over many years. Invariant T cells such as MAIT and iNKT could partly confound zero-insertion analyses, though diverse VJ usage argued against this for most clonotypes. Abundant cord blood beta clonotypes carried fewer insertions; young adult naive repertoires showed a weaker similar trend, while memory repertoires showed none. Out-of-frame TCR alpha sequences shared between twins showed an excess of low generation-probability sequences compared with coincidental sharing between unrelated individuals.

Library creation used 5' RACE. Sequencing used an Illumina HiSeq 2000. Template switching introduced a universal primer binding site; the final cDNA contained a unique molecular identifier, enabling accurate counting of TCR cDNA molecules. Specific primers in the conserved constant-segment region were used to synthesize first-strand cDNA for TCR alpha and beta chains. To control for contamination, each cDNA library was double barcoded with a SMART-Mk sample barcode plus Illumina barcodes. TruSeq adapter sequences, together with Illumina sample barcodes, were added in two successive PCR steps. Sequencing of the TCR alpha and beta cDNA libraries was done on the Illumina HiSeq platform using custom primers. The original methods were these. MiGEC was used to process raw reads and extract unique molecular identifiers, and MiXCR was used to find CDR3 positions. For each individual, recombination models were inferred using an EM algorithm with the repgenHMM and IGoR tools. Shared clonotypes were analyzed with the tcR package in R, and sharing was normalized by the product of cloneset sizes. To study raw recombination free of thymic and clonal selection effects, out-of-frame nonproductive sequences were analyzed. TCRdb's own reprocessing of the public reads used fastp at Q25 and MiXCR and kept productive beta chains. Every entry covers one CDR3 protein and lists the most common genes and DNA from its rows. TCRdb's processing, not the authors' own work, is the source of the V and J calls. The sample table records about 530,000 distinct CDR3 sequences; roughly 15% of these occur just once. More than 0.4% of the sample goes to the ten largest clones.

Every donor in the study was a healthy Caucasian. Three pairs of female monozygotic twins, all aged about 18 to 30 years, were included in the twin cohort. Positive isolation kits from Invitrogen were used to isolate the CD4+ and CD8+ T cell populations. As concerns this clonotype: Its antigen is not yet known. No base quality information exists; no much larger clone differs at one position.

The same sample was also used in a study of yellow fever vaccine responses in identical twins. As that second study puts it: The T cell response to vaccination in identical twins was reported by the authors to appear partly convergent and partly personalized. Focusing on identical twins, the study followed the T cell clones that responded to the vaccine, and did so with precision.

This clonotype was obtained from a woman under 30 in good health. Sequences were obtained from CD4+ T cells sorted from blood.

CDR3 reads: CSPFSGSQETQYF. Here is the DNA: TGCAGTCCCTTTAGCGGGTCCCAAGAGACCCAGTACTTC. The chain joins TRBV20-1 to TRBJ2-5; 7 of the junction bases match TRBD2. The CDR3 contains 13 residues, cysteine and phenylalanine counted. The only DNA kept is the CDR3, 39 bases in frame from the first base. In the germline V gene (reference sequence), CDR1 corresponds to DFQATT and CDR2 to SNEGSKA. Trimming takes 8 bases off V and 1 base off J; junction bases not matched to a gene: 7.